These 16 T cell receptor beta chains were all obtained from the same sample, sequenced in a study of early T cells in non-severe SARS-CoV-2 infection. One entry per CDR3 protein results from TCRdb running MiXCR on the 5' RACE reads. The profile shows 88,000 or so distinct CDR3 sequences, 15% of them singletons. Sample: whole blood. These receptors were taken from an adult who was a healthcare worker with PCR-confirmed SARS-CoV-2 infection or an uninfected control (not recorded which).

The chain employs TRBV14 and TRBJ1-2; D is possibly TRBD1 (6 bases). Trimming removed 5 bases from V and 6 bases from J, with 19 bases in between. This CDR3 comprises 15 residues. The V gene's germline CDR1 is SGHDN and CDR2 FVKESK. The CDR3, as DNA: TGTGCCAGCAGCGCCTCGCGTTGGGGGGCGGATGGCTACACCTTC. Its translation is CASSASRWGADGYTF.

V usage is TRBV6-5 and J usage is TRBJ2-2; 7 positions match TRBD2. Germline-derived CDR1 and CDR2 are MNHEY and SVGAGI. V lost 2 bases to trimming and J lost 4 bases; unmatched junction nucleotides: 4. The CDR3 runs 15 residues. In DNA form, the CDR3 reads TGTGCCAGCAGTTACGACGGGGAGGGCACCGGGGAGCTGTTTTTT. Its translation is CASSYDGEGTGELFF.

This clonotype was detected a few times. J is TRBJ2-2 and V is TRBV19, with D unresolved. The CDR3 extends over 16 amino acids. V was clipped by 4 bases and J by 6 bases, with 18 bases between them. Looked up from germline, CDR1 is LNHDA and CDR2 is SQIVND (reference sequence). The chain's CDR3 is CASSKNPDFLAGELFF. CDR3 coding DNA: TGTGCCAGTAGTAAAAATCCAGACTTCTTAGCCGGGGAGCTGTTTTTT. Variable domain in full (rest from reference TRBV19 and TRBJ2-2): DGGITQSPKYLFRKEGQNVTLSCEQNLNHDAMYWYRQDPGQGLRLIYYSQIVNDFQKGDIAEGYSVSREKKESFPLTVTSAQKNPTAFYLCASSKNPDFLAGELFFGEGSRLTVL.

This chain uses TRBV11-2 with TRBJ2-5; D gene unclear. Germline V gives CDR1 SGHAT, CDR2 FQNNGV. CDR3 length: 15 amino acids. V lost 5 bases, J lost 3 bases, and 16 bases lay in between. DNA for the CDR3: TGTGCCAGCAGCCTTTCTGTGTCAGCTAAAGAGACCCAGTACTTC. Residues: CASSLSVSAKETQYF.

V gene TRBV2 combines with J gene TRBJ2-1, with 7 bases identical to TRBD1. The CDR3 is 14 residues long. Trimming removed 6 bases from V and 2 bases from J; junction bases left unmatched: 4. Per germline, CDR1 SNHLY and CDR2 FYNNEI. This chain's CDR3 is CASRTGRAYNEQFF. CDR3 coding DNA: TGTGCCAGCAGGACAGGGCGGGCCTACAATGAGCAGTTCTTC.

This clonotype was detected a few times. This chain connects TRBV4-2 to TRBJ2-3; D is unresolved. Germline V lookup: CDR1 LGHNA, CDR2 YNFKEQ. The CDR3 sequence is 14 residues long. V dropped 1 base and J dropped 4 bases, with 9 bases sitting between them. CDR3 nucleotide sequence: TGTGCCAGCAGCCAAGCTTTCGCCGCAGATACGCAGTATTTT. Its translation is CASSQAFAADTQYF.

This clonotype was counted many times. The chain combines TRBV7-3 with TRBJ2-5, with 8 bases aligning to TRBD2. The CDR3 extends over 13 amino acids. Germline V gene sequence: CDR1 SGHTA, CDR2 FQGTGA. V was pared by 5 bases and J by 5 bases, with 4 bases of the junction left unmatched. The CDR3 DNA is TGTGCCAGCAGCAGCGGGAGCGGGGAGACCCAGTACTTC. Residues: CASSSGSGETQYF.

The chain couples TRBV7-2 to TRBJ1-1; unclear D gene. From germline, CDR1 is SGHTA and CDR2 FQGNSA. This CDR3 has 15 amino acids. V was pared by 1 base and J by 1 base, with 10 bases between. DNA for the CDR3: TGTGCCAGCAGCTTAGGGGGTATTGGGAACACTGAAGCTTTCTTT. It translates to CASSLGGIGNTEAFF.

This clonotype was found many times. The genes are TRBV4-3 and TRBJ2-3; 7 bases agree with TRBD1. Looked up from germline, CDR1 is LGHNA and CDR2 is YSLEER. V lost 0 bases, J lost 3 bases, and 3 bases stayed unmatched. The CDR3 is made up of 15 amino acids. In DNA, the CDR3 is TGCGCCAGCAGCCAAGACAGACAGGGAACAGATACGCAGTATTTT. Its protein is CASSQDRQGTDTQYF.

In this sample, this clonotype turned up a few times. The DNA of the CDR3 is TGTGCCAGCTCACCATGGTCGAACACCGGGGAGCTGTTTTTT. Its translation is CASSPWSNTGELFF. The V and J genes are TRBV18 and TRBJ2-2; D is uncertain. The CDR3 is made up of 14 amino acids. V was trimmed by 2 bases and J by 0 bases, leaving 4 bases between them. Germline V lookup: CDR1 KGHSH, CDR2 LQKENI.

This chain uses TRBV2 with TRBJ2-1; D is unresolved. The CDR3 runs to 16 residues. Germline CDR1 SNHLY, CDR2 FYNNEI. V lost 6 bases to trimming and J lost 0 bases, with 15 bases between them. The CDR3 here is CASRDEGAVSYNEQFF. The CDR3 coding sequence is TGTGCCAGCAGGGACGAAGGCGCCGTCTCCTACAATGAGCAGTTCTTC.

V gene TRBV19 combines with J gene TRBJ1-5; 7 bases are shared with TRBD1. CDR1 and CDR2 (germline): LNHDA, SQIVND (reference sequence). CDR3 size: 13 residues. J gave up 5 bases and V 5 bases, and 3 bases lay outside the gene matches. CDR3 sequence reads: CASSWDRYQPQHF. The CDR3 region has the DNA TGTGCCAGTAGTTGGGACAGATATCAGCCCCAGCATTTT.

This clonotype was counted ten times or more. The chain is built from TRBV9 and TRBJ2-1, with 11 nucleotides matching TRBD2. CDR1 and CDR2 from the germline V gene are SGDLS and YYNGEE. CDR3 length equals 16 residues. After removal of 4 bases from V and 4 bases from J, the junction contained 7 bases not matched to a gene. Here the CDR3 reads CASSLRLAGSYNEQFF. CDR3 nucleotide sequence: TGTGCCAGCAGCCTCAGACTAGCGGGATCGTACAATGAGCAGTTCTTC.

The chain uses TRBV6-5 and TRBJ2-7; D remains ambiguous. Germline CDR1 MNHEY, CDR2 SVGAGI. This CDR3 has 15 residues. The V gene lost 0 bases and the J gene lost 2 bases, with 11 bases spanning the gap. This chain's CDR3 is CASSYSYSEAYEQYF. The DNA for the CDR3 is TGTGCCAGCAGTTACTCCTACAGTGAGGCCTACGAGCAGTACTTC.

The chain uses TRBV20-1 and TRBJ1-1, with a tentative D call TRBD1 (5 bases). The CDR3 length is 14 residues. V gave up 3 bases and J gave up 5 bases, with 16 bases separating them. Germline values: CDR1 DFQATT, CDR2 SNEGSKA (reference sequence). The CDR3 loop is CSARIGARRTEAFF. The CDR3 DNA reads TGCAGTGCTAGGATCGGGGCGAGAAGGACTGAAGCTTTCTTT.

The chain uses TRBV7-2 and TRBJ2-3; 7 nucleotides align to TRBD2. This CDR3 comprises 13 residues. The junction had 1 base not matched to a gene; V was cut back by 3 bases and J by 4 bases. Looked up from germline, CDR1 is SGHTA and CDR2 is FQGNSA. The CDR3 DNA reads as TGTGCCAGCAGCTTTAGCGGGTCAGATACGCAGTATTTT. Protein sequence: CASSFSGSDTQYF.